This is a list of T cell receptor beta chains from one sample in a study of T cells in Graves' hyperthyroidism and ophthalmopathy. TCRdb recomputed calls from the multiplex PCR reads with MiXCR, one row per CDR3 protein. Among fewer than 110,000 distinct CDR3 sequences listed, roughly 47% were seen once. Source material: blood. These receptors were collected from a man aged 40-55 years with Graves' hyperthyroidism. Both conserved end residues are trimmed from each CDR3. The size of a clone is reported for some rows only, either as once, few or many, or as a class for expanded clones.

J,size,V,CDR3
TRBJ2-6,.,TRBV4-1,ASSQDRGGSGANVLT
TRBJ1-2,once,TRBV7-8,ASSLARQGFGYT
TRBJ2-2,.,TRBV2,ASSRARTSGGLF
TRBJ2-1,.,TRBV10-2,ASGKNRGYNEQF
TRBJ1-5,.,TRBV15,ATSRTGDQPQH
TRBJ2-1,.,TRBV7-2,ASSPAGDYYNEQF
TRBJ1-2,.,TRBV6-5,ASRGTPTGGGYT
TRBJ2-7,many,TRBV2,ASRFVIEGEYEQY
TRBJ2-7,.,TRBV25-1,ASPPGDSYEQY
TRBJ1-1,.,TRBV20-1,SARTGVRDTEAF
TRBJ1-2,many,TRBV9,ASSVGGEGYT
TRBJ2-3,.,TRBV6-2/TRBV6-3,ASRPSRPDTQY
TRBJ1-2,.,TRBV20-1,SARAREFDYGYT
TRBJ2-1,few,TRBV7-2,ASSSLLAGEGYNEQF
TRBJ2-3,many,TRBV7-3,ASSLRSPGPDADTQY
TRBJ2-7,.,TRBV19,ASSIGRDRDEQY
TRBJ2-7,many,TRBV20-1,SAPNPSGLYEQY
TRBJ2-2,few,TRBV7-3,ASSLNGGVSGGAIQTGELF
TRBJ2-3,.,TRBV29-1,SVRQSTDTQY
TRBJ1-6,.,TRBV19,ASSPGQPDSPLH
TRBJ1-2,.,TRBV7-9,ASSQGTGEYGYT
TRBJ2-1,once,TRBV7-9,ASSLAAREHNEQF
TRBJ2-3,many,TRBV7-3,ASSTKGGLSTDTQY
TRBJ2-6,many,TRBV5-1,ASSLGSAGANVLT
TRBJ2-4,many,TRBV20-1,SATNTLHGAKNIQY
TRBJ2-6,many,TRBV5-1,ASSLVQGGDGANVLT
TRBJ2-1,.,TRBV5-1,ASSLEGVTQF
TRBJ2-3,.,TRBV20-1,SGLAGQSTDTQY
TRBJ1-4,.,TRBV11-2,ASSLVGTANEKLF
TRBJ2-3,many,TRBV9,ASSVGTSGEDTQY
TRBJ1-2,many,TRBV7-3,ASSLTWPAYGYT
TRBJ2-3,many,TRBV20-1,SAVRGGGDTQY
TRBJ1-2,many,TRBV19,ASSTGQGAYYGYT